Listed below are T cell receptor beta chains from one sample, sequenced in a study of shared T cell receptors in the human thymus. The repertoire was sequenced with immunoSEQ multiplex PCR; TCRdb's copy has only in-frame clones and lacks some. In the table there are 550,000 to 800,000 clones, approximately 85% of which are singletons. These sequences were also reported in another study, on human thymus T cells.

Input material: thymocytes. The receptor source for this set is a girl under three years old with a congenital heart defect. Both conserved end residues are part of each CDR3. A D gene is named only where the DNA matches it firmly. Only part of the rows carry a size: once, few, many, or a class if the clone is expanded.

D gene: TRBD1
V gene: TRBV7-9
clone size: once
J gene: TRBJ1-4
CDR3 protein: CASGQGGPNEKLFF
CDR3 DNA: TGTGCCAGCGGACAGGGAGGCCCTAATGAAAAACTGTTTTTT

D gene: -
V gene: TRBV28
clone size: -
J gene: TRBJ2-1
CDR3 protein: CASLRSESASYNEQFF
CDR3 DNA: TGTGCCAGCCTCCGCTCGGAGTCCGCCTCCTACAATGAGCAGTTCTTC

D gene: -
V gene: TRBV7-2
clone size: -
J gene: TRBJ1-2
CDR3 protein: CASSLALKGNYGYTF
CDR3 DNA: TGTGCCAGCAGCTTAGCGTTAAAGGGGAACTATGGCTACACCTTC

D gene: -
V gene: TRBV19
clone size: -
J gene: TRBJ1-1
CDR3 protein: CASSLDNWTEAFF
CDR3 DNA: TGTGCCAGTAGCCTCGACAATTGGACTGAAGCTTTCTTT

D gene: -
V gene: TRBV6-1
clone size: -
J gene: TRBJ2-6
CDR3 protein: CATLKEAGANVLTF
CDR3 DNA: TGTGCCACCCTTAAAGAGGCGGGGGCCAACGTCCTGACTTTC

D gene: TRBD2
V gene: TRBV5-6
clone size: once
J gene: TRBJ2-5
CDR3 protein: CASVGGSGRIQETQYF
CDR3 DNA: TGTGCCAGCGTCGGAGGTAGCGGGAGGATTCAAGAGACCCAGTACTTC

D gene: -
V gene: TRBV4-1
clone size: -
J gene: TRBJ2-5
CDR3 protein: CASSQVVGGGETQYF
CDR3 DNA: TGCGCCAGCAGCCAAGTGGTGGGAGGCGGGGAGACCCAGTACTTC

D gene: -
V gene: TRBV7-9
clone size: -
J gene: TRBJ1-2
CDR3 protein: CASSPTGGYNGYTF
CDR3 DNA: TGTGCCAGCAGCCCAACGGGGGGATATAATGGCTACACCTTC

D gene: -
V gene: TRBV6-8
clone size: -
J gene: TRBJ2-1
CDR3 protein: CGGGTEALDNNEQFF
CDR3 DNA: TGTGGGGGCGGGACGGAGGCCCTGGATAACAATGAGCAGTTCTTC

D gene: -
V gene: TRBV29-1
clone size: -
J gene: TRBJ2-1
CDR3 protein: CSVEGTEYNEQFF
CDR3 DNA: TGCAGCGTTGAAGGGACAGAATACAATGAGCAGTTCTTC

D gene: TRBD1
V gene: TRBV4-1
clone size: -
J gene: TRBJ1-2
CDR3 protein: CASSQGGRTGGREGYTF
CDR3 DNA: TGCGCCAGCAGCCAAGGGGGCAGGACAGGGGGCCGGGAGGGCTACACCTTC

D gene: TRBD1
V gene: TRBV4-3
clone size: -
J gene: TRBJ1-2
CDR3 protein: CASSQADRGSRGGYTF
CDR3 DNA: TGCGCCAGCAGCCAAGCCGACAGGGGATCTCGTGGGGGCTACACCTTC

D gene: TRBD2
V gene: TRBV4-1
clone size: once
J gene: TRBJ2-1
CDR3 protein: CASSQDWGSGGPDEQFF
CDR3 DNA: TGCGCCAGCAGCCAAGATTGGGGTAGCGGGGGGCCGGATGAGCAGTTCTTC

D gene: TRBD1
V gene: TRBV5-6
clone size: few
J gene: TRBJ1-3
CDR3 protein: CASSLAKQGGVHRNTIYF
CDR3 DNA: TGTGCCAGCAGCTTGGCCAAACAGGGGGGAGTGCATCGAAACACCATATATTTT

D gene: -
V gene: TRBV7-8
clone size: once
J gene: TRBJ1-2
CDR3 protein: CASSLGKGGGAWDYGYTF
CDR3 DNA: TGTGCCAGCAGCTTAGGAAAGGGGGGGGGCGCATGGGACTATGGCTACACCTTC

D gene: TRBD1
V gene: TRBV19
clone size: few
J gene: TRBJ1-2
CDR3 protein: CASKPLSGTEPSNYGYTF
CDR3 DNA: TGTGCCAGTAAGCCACTATCTGGGACAGAACCCTCTAACTATGGCTACACCTTC

D gene: -
V gene: TRBV6-1
clone size: -
J gene: TRBJ2-7
CDR3 protein: CASSELFGGQPNFYSYEQYF
CDR3 DNA: TGTGCCAGCAGTGAACTTTTTGGCGGGCAGCCAAACTTTTATTCCTACGAGCAGTACTTC

D gene: -
V gene: TRBV4-2
clone size: -
J gene: TRBJ1-1
CDR3 protein: CASSRKEDPLYRAFF
CDR3 DNA: TGTGCCAGCAGCCGAAAGGAGGACCCTCTCTATCGAGCTTTCTTT

D gene: -
V gene: TRBV4-3
clone size: -
J gene: TRBJ1-1
CDR3 protein: CASSQDRYDSEAFF
CDR3 DNA: TGCGCCAGCAGCCAAGATAGATACGACAGTGAAGCTTTCTTT

D gene: TRBD1
V gene: TRBV7-4
clone size: -
J gene: TRBJ2-5
CDR3 protein: CASSLVDRGRETQYF
CDR3 DNA: TGTGCCAGCAGCTTAGTTGACAGGGGGCGAGAGACCCAGTACTTC

D gene: -
V gene: TRBV7-2
clone size: -
J gene: TRBJ2-1
CDR3 protein: CASSLMRGEGHNEQFF
CDR3 DNA: TGTGCCAGCAGCTTAATGAGGGGGGAGGGGCACAATGAGCAGTTCTTC

D gene: -
V gene: TRBV5-6
clone size: -
J gene: TRBJ1-2
CDR3 protein: CASSPTVLANYGYTF
CDR3 DNA: TGTGCCAGCAGCCCGACAGTTCTTGCTAACTATGGCTACACCTTC

D gene: TRBD2
V gene: TRBV4-1
clone size: -
J gene: TRBJ2-1
CDR3 protein: CASSQSGTRQRRGDNEQFF
CDR3 DNA: TGCGCCAGCAGCCAATCTGGGACTAGGCAACGAAGGGGGGACAATGAGCAGTTCTTC

D gene: TRBD1
V gene: TRBV9
clone size: -
J gene: TRBJ2-1
CDR3 protein: CASSARHPGQTYNEQFF
CDR3 DNA: TGTGCCAGCAGCGCTCGGCATCCGGGACAGACCTACAATGAGCAGTTCTTC

D gene: -
V gene: TRBV9
clone size: -
J gene: TRBJ1-2
CDR3 protein: CASSGPPGEILYGYTF
CDR3 DNA: TGTGCCAGCAGCGGACCTCCCGGGGAGATTCTTTATGGCTACACCTTC

D gene: TRBD2
V gene: TRBV27
clone size: -
J gene: TRBJ2-5
CDR3 protein: CASSPEASGGSGWETQYF
CDR3 DNA: TGTGCCAGCAGTCCTGAGGCCAGCGGGGGGTCCGGCTGGGAGACCCAGTACTTC

D gene: TRBD2
V gene: TRBV6-4
clone size: -
J gene: TRBJ2-2
CDR3 protein: CASSDSASGVNTGELFF
CDR3 DNA: TGTGCCAGCAGTGACTCTGCTAGCGGGGTCAACACCGGGGAGCTGTTTTTT

D gene: TRBD1
V gene: TRBV28
clone size: -
J gene: TRBJ1-6
CDR3 protein: CASSLWPGQENSPLHF
CDR3 DNA: TGTGCCAGCAGTTTATGGCCAGGACAGGAGAATTCACCCCTCCACTTT

D gene: TRBD2
V gene: TRBV5-1
clone size: -
J gene: TRBJ2-3
CDR3 protein: CASSPGLAGGGDTQYF
CDR3 DNA: TGCGCCAGCAGCCCGGGACTAGCGGGGGGCGGAGATACGCAGTATTTT

D gene: -
V gene: TRBV6-4
clone size: few
J gene: TRBJ2-1
CDR3 protein: CASSDRAHPNEQFF
CDR3 DNA: TGTGCCAGCAGTGATAGAGCCCACCCCAATGAGCAGTTCTTC

D gene: -
V gene: TRBV5-4
clone size: -
J gene: TRBJ2-3
CDR3 protein: CASTQMTKSPTDTQYF
CDR3 DNA: TGTGCCAGCACCCAGATGACTAAATCCCCCACAGATACGCAGTATTTT

D gene: TRBD1
V gene: TRBV6-6
clone size: -
J gene: TRBJ2-5
CDR3 protein: CASSLKTGPQETQYF
CDR3 DNA: TGTGCCAGCAGTCTAAAGACAGGGCCCCAAGAGACCCAGTACTTC

D gene: TRBD1
V gene: TRBV7-9
clone size: -
J gene: TRBJ1-4
CDR3 protein: CASSLVDRGNEKLFF
CDR3 DNA: TGTGCCAGCAGCTTAGTGGACAGGGGTAATGAAAAACTGTTTTTT

D gene: TRBD1
V gene: TRBV27
clone size: -
J gene: TRBJ2-2
CDR3 protein: CASSLKGQGATGELFF
CDR3 DNA: TGTGCCAGCAGTTTAAAGGGACAGGGGGCAACCGGGGAGCTGTTTTTT

D gene: -
V gene: TRBV30
clone size: -
J gene: TRBJ2-5
CDR3 protein: CAWSGSRTERYQETQYF
CDR3 DNA: TGTGCCTGGAGTGGCTCGCGGACTGAAAGGTACCAAGAGACCCAGTACTTC

D gene: -
V gene: TRBV7-9
clone size: -
J gene: TRBJ1-6
CDR3 protein: CASSLVTEFNSPLHF
CDR3 DNA: TGTGCCAGCAGCTTAGTTACAGAATTTAATTCACCCCTCCACTTT

D gene: TRBD1
V gene: TRBV28
clone size: few
J gene: TRBJ1-2
CDR3 protein: CASSLREPGQGTDGYTF
CDR3 DNA: TGTGCCAGCAGTTTAAGAGAGCCGGGACAGGGGACTGATGGCTACACCTTC

D gene: -
V gene: TRBV4-1
clone size: few
J gene: TRBJ2-7
CDR3 protein: CASSQGVASLVNEQYF
CDR3 DNA: TGCGCCAGCAGCCAAGGAGTAGCGTCACTGGTAAACGAGCAGTACTTC

D gene: TRBD1
V gene: TRBV5-5
clone size: once
J gene: TRBJ1-2
CDR3 protein: CASSLGMDRVITNYGYTF
CDR3 DNA: TGTGCCAGCAGCTTGGGGATGGACAGGGTTATAACTAACTATGGCTACACCTTC

D gene: TRBD1
V gene: TRBV15
clone size: -
J gene: TRBJ1-1
CDR3 protein: CATSRGIAGTDLNTEAFF
CDR3 DNA: TGTGCCACCAGCAGGGGGATTGCCGGGACAGATCTGAACACTGAAGCTTTCTTT

D gene: TRBD1
V gene: TRBV19
clone size: -
J gene: TRBJ2-1
CDR3 protein: CASSTSLGGPEKFF
CDR3 DNA: TGTGCCAGTAGTACCTCGTTAGGGGGCCCCGAGAAGTTCTTC

D gene: TRBD2
V gene: TRBV4-1
clone size: -
J gene: TRBJ2-1
CDR3 protein: CASSQDQGTRGYNEQFF
CDR3 DNA: TGCGCCAGCAGCCAAGATCAAGGGACTAGGGGCTACAATGAGCAGTTCTTC

D gene: -
V gene: TRBV27
clone size: -
J gene: TRBJ2-1
CDR3 protein: CASSFGRTEQFF
CDR3 DNA: TGTGCCAGCAGTTTTGGGAGAACTGAGCAGTTCTTC

D gene: -
V gene: TRBV7-9
clone size: once
J gene: TRBJ1-1
CDR3 protein: CASSLRGIGQQNTEAFF
CDR3 DNA: TGTGCCAGCAGCTTAAGGGGAATAGGACAGCAGAACACTGAAGCTTTCTTT

D gene: TRBD1
V gene: TRBV27
clone size: few
J gene: TRBJ2-5
CDR3 protein: CASTAGTEKETQYF
CDR3 DNA: TGTGCCAGCACCGCCGGGACAGAAAAGGAGACCCAGTACTTC